Listed here is a single T cell receptor (beta chain). This entry belongs to a study of blood T cell repertoires in COVID-19. Per the original methods: Reference gene primers were amplified, and this amplification served to estimate nucleated cell counts. Only in-frame clones appear in the TCRdb table, and some are missing; sequencing was by immunoSEQ multiplex PCR. That table is the source of V, J and clone size, and D and trimming were worked out from the DNA. This table holds about 400,000 clones, roughly 87% found once. Grouping used clinical history reported by participants in a survey and questionnaire. Two negative PCRs, clearance, or symptom resolution had been documented for recovered Cohort 3 donors. Per germline, CDR1 SGHAT and CDR2 FQNNGV. V was cut by 1 base and J by 0 bases, with 9 bases left in between. This CDR3 is 15 amino acids long.

This TCR derives from a woman under 40 who had recovered from COVID-19. The rearrangement uses TRBV11-2 and TRBJ1-1; no clear D gene. Sequenced sample: PBMCs or T cells enriched from blood (not recorded which). The CDR3 region has the DNA TGTGCCAGCAGCTTAGCGAGGGCTATGAACACTGAAGCTTTCTTT. This sequence encodes CASSLARAMNTEAFF. The full variable domain, with the rest looked up from reference TRBV11-2 and TRBJ1-1, is EAGVAQSPRYKIIEKRQSVAFWCNPISGHATLYWYQQILGQGPKLLIQFQNNGVVDDSQLPKDRFSAERLKGVDSTLKIQPAKLEDSAVYLCASSLARAMNTEAFFGQGTRLTVV.